This TCR beta chain was captured in a study of T cell responses to AZD1222 COVID-19 vaccine. Sequencing used immunoSEQ multiplex PCR; TCRdb keeps in-frame clones, though not all of them. Of fewer than 110,000 clones listed, approximately 86% are singletons. The CDR3 runs 14 residues. Between the trimmed V and J ends, which lost 5 bases and 0 bases, there was a span of 10 bases. The germline CDR1 and CDR2 sequences are SGHVS and FQNEAQ. The sequences come from peripheral blood, collected on day 0 of AZD1222 vaccination. The clonotype was recovered from an adult in good health. This sequence joins TRBV7-8 and TRBJ1-1, with D unclear. This CDR3 is CASSIRRLNTEAFF. As DNA, the CDR3 is TGTGCCAGCAGCATCAGACGGTTGAACACTGAAGCTTTCTTT.